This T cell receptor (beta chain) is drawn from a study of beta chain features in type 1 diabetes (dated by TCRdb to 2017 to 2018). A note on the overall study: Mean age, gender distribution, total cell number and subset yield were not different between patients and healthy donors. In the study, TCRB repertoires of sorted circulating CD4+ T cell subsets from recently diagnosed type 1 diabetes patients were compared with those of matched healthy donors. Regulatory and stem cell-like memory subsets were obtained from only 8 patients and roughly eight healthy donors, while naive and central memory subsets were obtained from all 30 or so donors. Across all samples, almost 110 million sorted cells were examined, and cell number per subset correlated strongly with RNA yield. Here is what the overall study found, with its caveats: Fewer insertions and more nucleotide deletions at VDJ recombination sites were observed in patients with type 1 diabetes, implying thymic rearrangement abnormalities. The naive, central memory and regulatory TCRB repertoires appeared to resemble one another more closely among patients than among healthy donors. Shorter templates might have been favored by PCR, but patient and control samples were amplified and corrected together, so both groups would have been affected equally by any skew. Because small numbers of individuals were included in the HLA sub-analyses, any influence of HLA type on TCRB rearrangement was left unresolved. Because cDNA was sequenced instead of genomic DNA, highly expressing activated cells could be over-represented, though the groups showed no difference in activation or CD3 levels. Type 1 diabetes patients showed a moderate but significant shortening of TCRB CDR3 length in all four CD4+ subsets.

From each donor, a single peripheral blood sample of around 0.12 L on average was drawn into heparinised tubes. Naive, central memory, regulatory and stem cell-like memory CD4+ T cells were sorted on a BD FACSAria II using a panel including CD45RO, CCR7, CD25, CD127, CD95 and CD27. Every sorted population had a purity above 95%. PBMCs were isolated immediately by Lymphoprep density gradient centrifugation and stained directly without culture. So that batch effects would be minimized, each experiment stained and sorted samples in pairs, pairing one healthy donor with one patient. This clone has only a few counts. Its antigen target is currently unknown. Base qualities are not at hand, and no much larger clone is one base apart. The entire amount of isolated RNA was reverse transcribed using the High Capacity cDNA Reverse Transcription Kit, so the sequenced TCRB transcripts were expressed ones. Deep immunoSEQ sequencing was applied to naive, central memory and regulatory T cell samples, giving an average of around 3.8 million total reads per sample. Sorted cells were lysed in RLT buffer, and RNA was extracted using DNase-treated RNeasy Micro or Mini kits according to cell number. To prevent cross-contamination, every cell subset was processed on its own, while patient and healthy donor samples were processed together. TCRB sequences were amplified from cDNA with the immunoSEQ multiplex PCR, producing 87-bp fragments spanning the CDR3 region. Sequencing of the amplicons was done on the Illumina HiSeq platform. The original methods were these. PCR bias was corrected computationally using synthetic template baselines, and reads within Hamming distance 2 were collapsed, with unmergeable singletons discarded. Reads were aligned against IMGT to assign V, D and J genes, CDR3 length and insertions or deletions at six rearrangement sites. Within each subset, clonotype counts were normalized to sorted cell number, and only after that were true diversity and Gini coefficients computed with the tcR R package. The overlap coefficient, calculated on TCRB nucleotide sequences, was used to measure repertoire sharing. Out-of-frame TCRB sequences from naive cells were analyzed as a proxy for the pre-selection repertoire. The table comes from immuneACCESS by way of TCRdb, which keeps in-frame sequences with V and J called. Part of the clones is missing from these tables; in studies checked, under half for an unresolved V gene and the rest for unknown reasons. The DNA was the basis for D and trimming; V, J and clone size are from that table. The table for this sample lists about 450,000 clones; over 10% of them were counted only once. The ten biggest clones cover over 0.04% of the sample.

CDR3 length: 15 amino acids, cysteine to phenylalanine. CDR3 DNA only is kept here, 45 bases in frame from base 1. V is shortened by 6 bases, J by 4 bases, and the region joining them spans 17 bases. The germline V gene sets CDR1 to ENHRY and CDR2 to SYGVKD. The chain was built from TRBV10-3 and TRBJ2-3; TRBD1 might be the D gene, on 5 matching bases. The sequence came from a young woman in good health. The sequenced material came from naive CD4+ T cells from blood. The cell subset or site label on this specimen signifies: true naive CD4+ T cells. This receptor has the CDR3 CAIRVDTDDSDTQYF. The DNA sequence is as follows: TGTGCCATCAGGGTGGACACCGACGATTCAGATACGCAGTATTTT.